This T cell receptor (beta chain) was obtained from a study of beta chain features in type 1 diabetes. Sequencing targeted expressed TCRB transcripts, as all isolated RNA had been reverse transcribed. Repertoires were generated with immunoSEQ multiplex PCR, while TCRdb's copy carries only in-frame clones and drops some. This table holds 600,000 to 650,000 clones, less than 20% found once. Only a few counts were recorded for this clone. Between the trimmed V and J ends, which lost 1 base and 2 bases, there was a span of 21 bases. CDR1 is GTSNPN and CDR2 is SVGIG in the germline V gene (reference sequence). The CDR3 is 19 residues long. Sort purity for all populations was recorded as exceeding 98%.

The chain is built from TRBV30 and TRBJ2-6; D might be TRBD2 (6 bases). This sequence originates from a man younger than 30 in good health. The specimen was naive CD4+ T cells from blood. CDR3: CAWSAAGLPIGTGANVLTF. The DNA of the CDR3 is TGTGCCTGGAGTGCCGCGGGACTTCCTATAGGGACTGGGGCCAACGTCCTGACTTTC.